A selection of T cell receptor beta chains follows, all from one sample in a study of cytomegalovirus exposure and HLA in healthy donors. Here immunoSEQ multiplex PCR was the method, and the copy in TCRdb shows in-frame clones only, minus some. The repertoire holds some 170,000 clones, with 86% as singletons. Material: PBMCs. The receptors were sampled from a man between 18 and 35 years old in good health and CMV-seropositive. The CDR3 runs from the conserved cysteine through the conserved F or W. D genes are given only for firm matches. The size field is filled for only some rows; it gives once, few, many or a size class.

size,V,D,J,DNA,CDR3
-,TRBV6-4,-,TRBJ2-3,TGTGCCAGCAGCGCCGAGACTACAGATACGCAGTATTTT,CASSAETTDTQYF
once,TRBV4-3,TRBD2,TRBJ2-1,TGCGCCAGCAGCCAAGAATATAGTGGGGCGGGGGTTTATTACAATGAGCAGTTCTTC,CASSQEYSGAGVYYNEQFF
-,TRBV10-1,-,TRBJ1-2,TGCGCCAGCAGTGAGTCAGGAACTGAGGACTATGGCTACACCTTC,CASSESGTEDYGYTF
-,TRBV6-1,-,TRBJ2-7,TGTGCCAGCAGTGAAGTGTGGGGCCGGGAGCAGTACTTC,CASSEVWGREQYF
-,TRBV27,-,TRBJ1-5,TGTGCCAGCAGCTTAACCGGGGGATCTTATAGCAATCAGCCCCAGCATTTT,CASSLTGGSYSNQPQHF
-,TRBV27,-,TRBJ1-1,TGTGCCAGCAGTTACTCAACAGTAAATGAAGCTTTCTTT,CASSYSTVNEAFF
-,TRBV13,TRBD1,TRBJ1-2,TGTGCCAGCAGCTTAGGGACAGGGGACTATGGCTACACCTTC,CASSLGTGDYGYTF
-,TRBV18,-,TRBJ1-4,TGTGCCAGCTCTGACAGCGCAACTAATGAAAAACTGTTTTTT,CASSDSATNEKLFF
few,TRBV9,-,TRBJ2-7,TGTGCCAGCAGCGGACGACAGGATAAACAAGGGGAGCAGTACTTC,CASSGRQDKQGEQYF
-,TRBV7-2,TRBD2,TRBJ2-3,TGTGCCAGCAGCTCTGGGACTAGCGGGAGCCCCGGGACAGATACGCAGTATTTT,CASSSGTSGSPGTDTQYF
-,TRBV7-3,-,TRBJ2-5,TGTGCCAGCAGCCCAGGCGGGCCCCATAAGGAGACCCAGTACTTC,CASSPGGPHKETQYF
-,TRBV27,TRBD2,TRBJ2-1,TGTGCCAGCAGTTTGGGACTAGCGGACTCCTACAATGAGCAGTTCTTC,CASSLGLADSYNEQFF
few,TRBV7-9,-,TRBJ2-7,TGTGCCAGCACCGGACGACAGACAGAGCCCTACGAGCAGTACTTC,CASTGRQTEPYEQYF
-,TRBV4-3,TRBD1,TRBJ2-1,TGCGCCAGCAGCCAAGAAGGGACAGGGGACAATGAGCAGTTCTTC,CASSQEGTGDNEQFF
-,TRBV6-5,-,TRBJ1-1,TGTGCCAGCAGCCGCCGGGGGGTACCCACTGAAGCTTTCTTT,CASSRRGVPTEAFF
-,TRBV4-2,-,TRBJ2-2,TGTGCCAGCAGCCAACCGGCCCTGGGGGGGCACAGCGGGGAGCTGTTTTTT,CASSQPALGGHSGELFF
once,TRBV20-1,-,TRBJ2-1,TGCAGTGCTTACAGGGACAATGAGCAGTTCTTC,CSAYRDNEQFF
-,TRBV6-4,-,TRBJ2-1,TGTGCCAGCAGCCAGGGTCCTCGATCCTACAATGAGCAGTTCTTC,CASSQGPRSYNEQFF
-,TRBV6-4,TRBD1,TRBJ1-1,TGTGCCAGCAGTGACAAATCCGGACAGGGGAACACTGAAGCTTTCTTT,CASSDKSGQGNTEAFF
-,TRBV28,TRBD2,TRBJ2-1,TGTGCCAGCAGTTTTCCGCGGGAGGATAACAATGAGCAGTTCTTC,CASSFPREDNNEQFF
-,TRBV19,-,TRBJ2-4,TGTGCCAGTAGCGGGGTAGCCAAAAACATTCAGTACTTC,CASSGVAKNIQYF
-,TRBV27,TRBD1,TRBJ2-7,TGTGCCAGCAGTAAGGGACAGCTATACGAGCAGTACTTC,CASSKGQLYEQYF
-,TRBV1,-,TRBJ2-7,TGCACCAGCAGCCGCGAAGCGCCTAGCGTATCTTACGAGCAGTACTTC,CTSSREAPSVSYEQYF
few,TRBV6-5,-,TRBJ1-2,TGTGCCAGCGGACTTTTCGGGGGATCCTATGGCTACACCTTC,CASGLFGGSYGYTF
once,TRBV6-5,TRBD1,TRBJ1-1,TGTGCCAGCACCAGGACAGGGAGGAACACTGAAGCTTTCTTT,CASTRTGRNTEAFF
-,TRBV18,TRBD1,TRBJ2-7,TGTGCCAGCTCACTTGGACAGGACTACGAGCAGTACTTC,CASSLGQDYEQYF
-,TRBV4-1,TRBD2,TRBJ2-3,TGCGCCAGCAGCCCTCGGGGACTAGCGGGGGGGTCCACAGATACGCAGTATTTT,CASSPRGLAGGSTDTQYF
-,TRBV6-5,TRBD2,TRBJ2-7,TGTGCCAGCAGTTACTCGGGTCTAGCGGGAGACTACGAGCAGTACTTC,CASSYSGLAGDYEQYF
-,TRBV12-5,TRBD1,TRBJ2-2,TGTGCTAGTGGGGCGACAGGGATGAACACCGGGGAGCTGTTTTTT,CASGATGMNTGELFF
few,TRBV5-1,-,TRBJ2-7,TGCGCCAGCAGCTCCTCGACAGGTTTGGTCGAGCAGTACTTC,CASSSSTGLVEQYF
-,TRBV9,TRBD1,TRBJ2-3,TGTGCCAGCAGCGTTTCAGGGGGCGTATCAGATACGCAGTATTTT,CASSVSGGVSDTQYF
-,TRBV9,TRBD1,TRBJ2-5,TGTGCCAGCAGCGTAGTGGGACAGGGGAGGGGAGAGACCCAGTACTTC,CASSVVGQGRGETQYF
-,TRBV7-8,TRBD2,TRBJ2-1,TGTGCCAGCAGCCAGCGGGGGGGATCCTACAATGAGCAGTTCTTC,CASSQRGGSYNEQFF
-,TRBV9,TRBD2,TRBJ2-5,TGTGCCAGCAGCTATGGGACTAGCCTCGAGACCCAGTACTTC,CASSYGTSLETQYF
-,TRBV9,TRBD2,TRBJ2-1,TGTGCCAGCACCCCATACGGACTAGCGCTCAATGAGCAGTTCTTC,CASTPYGLALNEQFF
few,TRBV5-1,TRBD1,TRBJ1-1,TGCGCCAGCAGCTTGGGACAGGGTAAGGCTTTCTTT,CASSLGQGKAFF
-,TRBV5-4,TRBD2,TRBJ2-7,TGTGCCAGCAGCCCAGATCTAGCGGGGGGGCGGGACTTC,CASSPDLAGGRDF
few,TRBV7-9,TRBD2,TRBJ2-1,TGTGCCAGCAGCCTAGCGGGAGGGCACAATGAGCAGTTCTTC,CASSLAGGHNEQFF
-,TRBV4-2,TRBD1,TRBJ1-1,TGTGCCAGCAGCCCCGGGACAGGAGGCACTGAAGCTTTCTTT,CASSPGTGGTEAFF
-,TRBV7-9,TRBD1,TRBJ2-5,TGTGCCAGCAGCACCGGGACAGGGGGCGGTGAAGAGACCCAGTACTTC,CASSTGTGGGEETQYF
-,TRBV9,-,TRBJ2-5,TGTGCCAGCAGCGTAGGTCTCGGCGGAGTGGAGACCCAGTACTTC,CASSVGLGGVETQYF
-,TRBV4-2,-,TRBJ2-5,TGTGCCAGCAGCCAACCAAGCAACCCTCAAGAGACCCAGTACTTC,CASSQPSNPQETQYF